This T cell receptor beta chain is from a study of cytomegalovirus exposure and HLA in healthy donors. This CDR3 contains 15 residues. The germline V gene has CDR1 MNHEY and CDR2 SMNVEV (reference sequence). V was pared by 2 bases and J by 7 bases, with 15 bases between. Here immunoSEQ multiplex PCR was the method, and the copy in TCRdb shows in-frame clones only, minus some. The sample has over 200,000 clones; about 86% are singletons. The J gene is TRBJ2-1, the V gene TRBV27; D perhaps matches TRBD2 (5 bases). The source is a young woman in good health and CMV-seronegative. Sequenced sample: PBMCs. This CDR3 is CASSLEEGYLNEQFF. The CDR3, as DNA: TGTGCCAGCAGTTTAGAAGAGGGCTATCTTAATGAGCAGTTCTTC.